The rows below give T cell receptor beta chains drawn from one sample of a study of CD8 T cells in ankylosing spondylitis. A single record per CDR3 protein comes from TCRdb applying MiXCR to the 5' RACE reads. The sample includes about 540,000 distinct CDR3 sequences, approximately 12% of them seen just once. Sequenced input: blood, either unsorted or a sorted T cell fraction (not recorded which). Receptors were obtained from a male donor with ankylosing spondylitis. CDR3s include the opening cysteine and the closing phenylalanine or tryptophan. D genes are given only for firm matches. Clone size, where shown, is once, few, many, or a class for clones that have expanded.

j_call | clone_size | d_call | v_call | cdr3_nt | cdr3_aa
TRBJ2-7 | . | TRBD1 | TRBV11-2 | TGTGCCAGCAGCCCTCAGACAGGGGGCTACGAGCAGTACTTC | CASSPQTGGYEQYF
TRBJ2-1 | many | TRBD2 | TRBV20-1 | TGCAGTGCTAGAGCACTAGCGGGAGGGAGGAGCTCCTACAATGAGCAGTTCTTC | CSARALAGGRSSYNEQFF
TRBJ2-2 | . | . | TRBV6-5 | TGTGCCAGCAGTTTACGGGGTAGCGGGAACACCGGGGAGCTGTTTTTT | CASSLRGSGNTGELFF
TRBJ1-2 | few | . | TRBV19 | TGTGCCAGTAGTATTGGGGACGGAGGCTACACCTTC | CASSIGDGGYTF
TRBJ2-1 | . | . | TRBV29-1 | TGCAGCGTTGAAGGCCCACGGAATGAGCAGTTCTTC | CSVEGPRNEQFF
TRBJ2-1 | many | . | TRBV29-1 | TGCAGCGCGTACCGGGGCCCCAATGAGCAGTTCTTC | CSAYRGPNEQFF
TRBJ1-3 | many | TRBD1 | TRBV10-3 | TGTGCCATCAGGAAGACAGGGACTGGAAACACCATATATTTT | CAIRKTGTGNTIYF
TRBJ2-7 | . | TRBD2 | TRBV20-1 | TGCAGTGCAAAGGCGACTAGCGGTTTGCACGAGCAGTACTTC | CSAKATSGLHEQYF
TRBJ1-5 | few | . | TRBV24-1 | TGTGCCACCAGTGAAACAGGGTGGCAGCCCCAGCATTTT | CATSETGWQPQHF
TRBJ2-3 | many | TRBD2 | TRBV7-2 | TGTGCCAGCAGCTTAGAGGCAGCGGGATACACAGATACGCAGTATTTT | CASSLEAAGYTDTQYF
TRBJ2-1 | few | . | TRBV18 | TGTGCCAGCTCAGGACTAAACAATGAGCAGTTCTTC | CASSGLNNEQFF
TRBJ1-2 | many | TRBD1 | TRBV5-5 | TGTGCCAGCAGCCGTCGGACAGGGGATGGCTACACCTTC | CASSRRTGDGYTF
TRBJ1-2 | many | . | TRBV12-3/TRBV12-4 | TGTGCCAGCAGTTTGATGGACTATGGCTACACCTTC | CASSLMDYGYTF
TRBJ2-1 | few | . | TRBV18 | TGTGCCAGCTCAAGGCTCCGGGACTACAATGAGCAGTTCTTC | CASSRLRDYNEQFF
TRBJ1-1 | many | . | TRBV12-3/TRBV12-4 | TGTGCCAGCAGTTTTCAGGGTTCCACTGAAGCTTTCTTT | CASSFQGSTEAFF
TRBJ2-2 | many | . | TRBV5-1 | TGCGCCAGCAGCTTCCGCGGGGATGACACCGGGGAGCTGTTTTTT | CASSFRGDDTGELFF
TRBJ1-4 | . | TRBD1 | TRBV20-1 | TGCAGTGCTGGACAGGACAATAATGAAAAACTGTTTTTT | CSAGQDNNEKLFF
TRBJ2-5 | many | . | TRBV4-1 | TGCGCCAGCACTGCGACTAGGTCGCTTAGGACCCAGTACTTC | CASTATRSLRTQYF
TRBJ2-1 | . | TRBD2 | TRBV3-1 | TGTGCCAGCAGCCCCCAACTAGCGGCGGCCTACAATGAGCAGTTCTTC | CASSPQLAAAYNEQFF
TRBJ2-1 | . | TRBD2 | TRBV3-1 | TGTGCCAGCAGCGGAGCGGGAGGGCATGAGCAGTTCTTC | CASSGAGGHEQFF
TRBJ2-3 | few | . | TRBV7-2 | TGTGCCAGCAGCTGGGGACAAAGCACAGATACGCAGTATTTT | CASSWGQSTDTQYF
TRBJ2-2 | many | . | TRBV12-3/TRBV12-4 | TGTGCCAGCAGTTCCTTGGCAGGGTCCGGGGAGCTGTTTTTT | CASSSLAGSGELFF
TRBJ1-1 | . | . | TRBV11-2 | TGTGCCAGCAGCTTGCGGGTCGACGCTGAAGCTTTCTTT | CASSLRVDAEAFF
TRBJ2-1 | few | . | TRBV25-1 | TGTGCCAGCAGTAAGAGAGGGGGAGCGCAGTTCTTC | CASSKRGGAQFF
TRBJ2-1 | many | TRBD2 | TRBV5-1 | TGCGCCAGCAGCGCCTCGGGAGGGTCGATTTACAATGAGCAGTTCTTC | CASSASGGSIYNEQFF
TRBJ2-2 | few | TRBD2 | TRBV5-1 | TGCGCCAGCAGCTCCGGCGGGGGGCTTAGTAGTCCCGGGGAGCTGTTTTTT | CASSSGGGLSSPGELFF
TRBJ2-5 | . | TRBD2 | TRBV6-1 | TGTGCCAGCAGTCCCGGTCGGCTAGCGGGTTGGATGGGGGAGACCCAGTACTTC | CASSPGRLAGWMGETQYF